This T cell receptor (beta chain) was identified in a study of vaccination effects on CD4 cells after COVID-19. Overall study: Post-vaccine sample collection fell at a median of 72 days after the second dose.

The data were produced by immunoSEQ multiplex PCR, yet TCRdb's version contains in-frame clones alone and is incomplete. The sample lists tens of thousands of clones; around four fifths were seen once. Within the ViraFEST assay, antigen-specific CD4+ T cells underwent expansion with viral peptide pools prior to sequencing. Once cultured for approximately ten days, the cells underwent separation to obtain CD4+ T cells. Participants each got two BNT162b2 or mRNA-1273 vaccine doses. Testing of the vaccine recipients showed negative nucleocapsid antibodies and no prior SARS-CoV-2 infection. The culture medium for over 1.5 million PBMC per well included roughly 10 IU/ml IL-2 and roughly 10 ug/ml peptides. With regard to this clone: As yet, its antigen is unknown.

Study-wide results and caveats: After vaccination of healthy people, only 1 of 255 vaccine-induced clones cross-reacted with common cold coronaviruses.

This CDR3 has 16 amino acids. Losses at the gene ends were 7 bases for V and 8 bases for J; bases not matched to a gene: 10. In germline, CDR1 is SGHVS, CDR2 FQNEAQ. This clonotype originated in a human donor who received a COVID-19 vaccine. The gene calls are TRBV7-8 and TRBJ1-6; 11 nucleotides line up with TRBD1. The sample consisted of CD4+ T cells from PBMCs cultured with SARS-CoV-2 spike peptides, taken after COVID-19 vaccination. The CDR3: CASKKDRGLSHSPLHF. Here the CDR3 DNA reads TGTGCCAGCAAGAAGGACAGGGGGCTTAGTCATTCACCCCTCCACTTT.